This T cell receptor beta chain came from a study of cytomegalovirus exposure and HLA in healthy donors (TCRdb year 2017). Regarding the complete study: An earlier analysis of roughly 500 of the donors reported 250 to 350 Gb of sequence data and around 120 million unique TCR beta sequences obtained from roughly 180 million T cells. An early release that covered 500 to 800 HLA-typed donors contained around 300 gigabases of sequencing data and 65 million to 100 million unique TCR sequences. Of the roughly 390 genotyped donors, approximately 83% fell in the genetic ancestry cluster associated with self-reported Caucasian donors. The aim of the study was to test whether cataloging public T cell receptors could identify signatures of past pathogen exposure. The study profiled the T cell repertoires of hundreds of subjects by immunosequencing and related them to cytomegalovirus serostatus. A separate validation cohort of over a hundred different subjects was used in addition to the 666-subject first cohort. The study combined high-throughput TCR immunosequencing, statistical association of individual TCRs with disease status, and machine learning to predict cytomegalovirus infection status. In a later analysis, previously published TCR beta repertoires from 550 to 750 donors were re-analyzed and high-resolution HLA genotyping was added so that TCR occurrence patterns could be studied. In the later analysis, no new phenotypic data were used to find candidate immune exposures; instead, reliance was placed on TCR beta sequences and their occurrence across donors. In an earlier analysis of 587 of the donors, high-throughput TCR beta sequencing was used to judge whether each TCR beta V gene segment behaved as functional or pseudogenic. Alongside the repertoire data, information on donor age, sex, ethnicity and CMV serostatus was compiled. In a later genetic analysis, genome-wide SNP genotypes for about 65% of the 666 donors were used, and that subset was treated as a discovery cohort. Every discovery cohort repertoire had been produced on one sequencing platform. Class I and class II HLA loci were covered by the typing at four-digit resolution. The number of donors typed differed by locus, with 629-630 for A, B, C, DRB1 and DQB1, 522 for DQA1, approximately 570 for DPA1, and around 450 for DPB1. Five DR-DQ haplotypes were treated as single units for association and clustering because of strong linkage in the cohort. Across 398 genotyped donors of the cohort, an average of roughly 230,000 unique TCR beta nucleotide sequences per donor were sequenced, and approximately 19% of those sequences were non-productive. What the authors observed across the whole study: In vitro tests confirmed that a few of the cytomegalovirus-associated TCR beta chains recognize cytomegalovirus antigens. A later genetic analysis reported fewer N-insertions in productive TCRs among donors in an Asian-associated ancestry cluster than the roughly 690-donor mean. A later analysis found that HLA-associated TCR beta chains were more clonally expanded and had lower generation probabilities than equally common non-associated chains. Correlated functional status among segregating V segments might be attributable to linkage disequilibrium, but an unknown experimental factor could not be ruled out. The classifier was reported to diagnose cytomegalovirus status with high specificity and sensitivity in both the original and validation cohorts. Broadly in line with IMGT annotations, most TCR beta V segments showed up in productive rearrangements about 87% or about 30% of the time in an earlier analysis of several hundred of the donors. A total of fewer than 200 TCR beta chains were listed by the study as associated with cytomegalovirus. Because the 87-base-pair reads could not distinguish some IMGT-functional V segments, including TRBV6-2 and TRBV6-3, those segments were excluded. This cohort had only TCR beta chains sequenced, and the lack of alpha or paired-chain data limited which features could be detected. Most TCR sequences were observed very rarely across donors, whereas some public TCRs were present in many individuals. Most CMV-associated TCR beta chains appeared to be HLA-restricted in a later analysis, and the HLA associations seemed to be driven largely by CMV exposure. According to a later analysis, TCR association rates differed among HLA loci, with DRB1 alleles showing the most associated TCRs and HLA-C alleles showing the fewest. In a later genetic analysis, a missense DCLRE1C variant was associated with V-gene and J-gene trimming of TCR beta chains, and the association was replicated in an independent cohort. According to a later analysis, parvovirus B19, influenza, CMV and Epstein-Barr virus appeared linked to several top co-occurrence clusters. Specific HLA alleles were associated with 18,000 or so TCR beta sequences at a false discovery rate of 0.05 in a later analysis. When HLA alleles, especially DR and DQ, strongly co-occurred, attributing TCR associations to individual alleles was difficult. The authors suggested that the approach could potentially be generalized to other disease states and immunological phenotypes. A cluster of highly shared sequence variants was judged likely to represent a technical artifact of the sequencing pipeline. A further reported finding was that TCR beta sequences accurately predicted the HLA-A and HLA-B alleles for most subjects in the first cohort. Because counts were too low, 15 to 20 rarely observed V segments, including chromosome 9 orphons, were left out of the earlier analysis of over 550 of the donors. The only immune exposure information available for the cohort was CMV serostatus. Because some donors lacked HLA typing at each locus, the association tests relied only on the typed subset. Presence/absence analyses assumed roughly uniform sequencing depth across donors, an assumption that may not hold.

Comment on this clone: What this receptor recognizes is not known.

The library was obtained by the immunoSEQ multiplex PCR assay. The multiplex PCR relied on a mix of 60 forward primers for TCR Vbeta segments and 13 reverse primers for TCR Jbeta segments. Amplification of the CDR3 region of rearranged TCR beta genes was performed with a multiplex PCR assay on genomic DNA. Amplified TCR beta libraries were sequenced as 87-base-pair reads on the Illumina HiSeq System. The paper's data handling went like this. In a later analysis, roughly 80 million unique TCR beta chains were counted across the roughly 610 repertoires, and around 11 million of these chains were shared by at least two donors. Raw reads were error-corrected and collapsed into unique sequences with a nearest-neighbor algorithm that merged closely related sequences to remove PCR and sequencing errors. CDR3 sequences were aligned to IMGT reference sequences to assign V, D and J gene segments. For a sequence to be retained, at least a six-nucleotide match to both a V gene segment and a J gene segment was required. Rearrangements were classified as productive when the CDR3 lacked stop codons and remained in frame with V and J, and all other rearrangements were classified as non-productive. Following IMGT convention, CDR3 was defined as the stretch from the second conserved V-encoded cysteine to the conserved J-encoded phenylalanine. The earlier analysis of a few hundred of the donors excluded sequences that lacked an unambiguous match to a single V gene segment. An earlier analysis of 550 to 650 of the donors classified V segments as functional when productive rearrangements were above 56.7% and as segregating when the standard deviation between donors was above 5%. A statistical classification framework was built to diagnose cytomegalovirus status from the catalog of TCR beta chain sequences. A later analysis assigned V and J genes by comparing TCR nucleotide sequences with IMGT/GENE-DB human TR gene sequences. The TCRdist pipeline was used in a later analysis to assign CDR3 sequences and most-parsimonious VDJ recombination scenarios. In a later analysis, each TCR beta chain was defined by its CDR3 amino acid sequence together with its V-gene family, and reads without a unique V-gene family were excluded. In a later analysis, nearly 600 highly shared, low-generation-probability nucleotide sequences were removed to address suspected cross-contamination and a sequencing artifact. A later analysis calculated a clonal expansion index for each public chain from normalized within-repertoire ranks of inferred template counts. Generation probabilities in a later analysis came from a VDJ recombination model fitted to out-of-frame rearrangements, and those results were checked against IGoR. In a later analysis, TCR-TCR, TCR-HLA and TCR-CMV co-occurrence was scored with hypergeometric tests, and a repertoire-size bias correction was applied to TCR pairs. False discovery rates were estimated in a later analysis by permuting HLA or CMV assignments 20 times. In a later analysis, co-occurring TCRs were grouped using DBSCAN, and TCRdist sequence similarity was added for clustering within HLA-allele-positive subsets. Co-occurrence clustering excluded repertoires with fewer than 30,000 or more than 120,000 public chains, plus five with anomalous nucleotide sharing. Drawn from immuneACCESS, this table holds only the in-frame rearrangements with V and J called that TCRdb kept. Clones are partly lost; checked studies trace under half to an unresolved V gene and leave the rest unexplained. V and J calls and clone size are copied from that table; D and trimming were computed from the DNA. In this sample's table one finds 65,000 to 80,000 clones. Of the sample, roughly 8% is held by the ten largest clones.

V is reduced by 0 bases and J by 7 bases, leaving a spacing of 16 bases between them. The CDR3 numbers 16 residues from cysteine through phenylalanine. CDR3 DNA is the only sequence kept; it has 48 bases, read in frame from the first base. CDR1 and CDR2 are read off the germline V gene (reference sequence) as MNHNY and SVGAGI. The cohort consisted of 600 to 750 healthy bone marrow donors. Cohort members were all nominally healthy when sampled, although unrecorded immune exposures were likely present. The donor tested CMV seropositive, placing the donor among the 310 or so seropositive members of the cohort. A peripheral blood sample was collected from each donor, and TCR beta sequencing was performed on peripheral blood mononuclear cells. The Qiagen DNeasy Blood Extraction Kit was used to extract genomic DNA from the blood cell samples.

The V and J segments used are TRBV6-6 and TRBJ1-5; the D segment could be TRBD1, given 5 matching bases. Material: PBMCs. The receptor was derived from a female donor in good health and CMV-seropositive. Here the CDR3 is given as CASSYSQGGVTQPQHF. The DNA reads TGTGCCAGCAGTTACTCCCAGGGTGGGGTAACGCAGCCCCAGCATTTT.